This T cell receptor (beta chain) was identified in a study of blood T cell repertoires in COVID-19. Study overall: The cDNA or gDNA used as material had been derived from T cells, B-cell-depleted T cells, or PBMCs.

The V gene lost 0 bases and the J gene lost 4 bases, with 9 bases spanning the gap. In germline, CDR1 is SGHRS, CDR2 YFSETQ. This CDR3 spans 14 amino acids. Clones were read by immunoSEQ multiplex PCR, and TCRdb kept only the in-frame ones, dropping some. The data show tens of thousands of clones, with 75% to 90% seen just once and around 5.2% held by the top ten. The material sequenced was peripheral blood. V usage is TRBV5-1 and J usage is TRBJ2-3, with D possibly TRBD1 on 6 matching bases. The receptor was derived from a man aged 55-75 years with COVID-19, enrolled during active disease. CDR3 loop: CASSLADRPDTQYF. The CDR3 region has the DNA TGCGCCAGCAGCTTGGCAGACAGGCCAGATACGCAGTATTTT.